This T cell receptor (beta chain) appears in the sequencing data of a study of T cell responses to AZD1222 COVID-19 vaccine. Study findings and constraints: Increases in Spike-specific TCR breadth and depth were seen after two AZD1222 doses. Baseline antibody screening turned up just a handful of seropositive AZD1222 recipients. Mostly white British, mostly female donors; authors suggested clonal diversity may be underestimated.

Assay used: immunoSEQ multiplex PCR; TCRdb lists only in-frame clones, some missing. The table lists about 77,000 clones, approximately 92% of them singletons. This clone was seen just once. Antigen unknown. Pooled in the analysis were second doses at about 4 or about 12 weeks. CDR1 SGHRS and CDR2 YFSETQ come from the germline V gene. The V end was cut by 3 bases, the J end by 2 bases, with 14 bases between. This CDR3 spans 15 amino acids. J is TRBJ2-5 and V is TRBV5-1, with D perhaps matching TRBD2 (6 bases). This receptor was obtained from an adult who received the AZD1222 COVID-19 vaccine. Sequenced material: peripheral blood, taken 28 days after the second AZD1222 dose. Written as DNA, the CDR3 is TGCGCCAGCAGCTCCCCAGGTGGAGGGCAAGAGACCCAGTACTTC. It encodes CASSSPGGGQETQYF.